This T cell receptor (beta chain) was identified in a study of blood T cell repertoires in COVID-19. V was trimmed by 0 bases and J by 5 bases, leaving 18 bases between them. This CDR3 spans 16 amino acids. CDR1 and CDR2 (germline): SGHRS, YFSETQ. As handled by the study authors: Reference gene primer amplification yielded estimated nucleated cell counts. Profiled with immunoSEQ multiplex PCR; TCRdb holds only in-frame clones, not every one. V, J and clone size were drawn from that table, and D and trimming were deduced from the DNA. This sample has hundreds of thousands of clones; more than 85% occur once, and the top ten carry approximately 4.3%.

This sequence was found in a man aged 40-50 years with acute or convalescent COVID-19. The chain carries TRBV5-1 and TRBJ2-7; possible D gene TRBD2, 7 bases. Material: peripheral blood. The CDR3 here is CASSLAGAGAGNEQYF. CDR3 DNA: TGCGCCAGCAGCTTGGCTGGGGCGGGGGCAGGGAACGAGCAGTACTTC.